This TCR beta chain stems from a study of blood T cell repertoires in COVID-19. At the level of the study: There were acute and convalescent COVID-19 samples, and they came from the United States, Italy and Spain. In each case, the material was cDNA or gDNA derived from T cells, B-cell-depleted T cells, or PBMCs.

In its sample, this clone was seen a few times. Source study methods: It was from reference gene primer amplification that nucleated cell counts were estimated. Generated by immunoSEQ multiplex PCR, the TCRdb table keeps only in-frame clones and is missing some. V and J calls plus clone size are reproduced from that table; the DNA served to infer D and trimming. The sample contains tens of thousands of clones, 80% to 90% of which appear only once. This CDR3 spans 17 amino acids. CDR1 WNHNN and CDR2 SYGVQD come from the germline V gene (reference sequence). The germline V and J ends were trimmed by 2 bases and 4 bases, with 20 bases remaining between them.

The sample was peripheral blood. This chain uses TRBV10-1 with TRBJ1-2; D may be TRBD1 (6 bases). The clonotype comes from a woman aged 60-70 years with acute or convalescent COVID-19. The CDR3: CASSEPPRTVWVYGYTF. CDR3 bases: TGCGCCAGCAGTGAGCCACCCCGGACAGTTTGGGTCTATGGCTACACCTTC.